These T cell receptor beta chains were read from a single sample in a study of shared clonotypes between healthy human individuals. Generated by immunoSEQ multiplex PCR, the TCRdb table keeps only in-frame clones and is missing some. Seen here are about 2.1 million clones, 90% to 95% observed once, and the top ten hold 1.5% to 2%. The sample comprised naive CD8+ T cells from PBMCs. All receptors derive from a man younger than 35 in good health. Some clones in this sample may be carry-over from other donors' samples. Each CDR3 is given with its conserved first and last residue. The D gene is left open where the match is weak. Some rows have no size entry. The others give once, few or many, or a class for an expanded clone.

j_call	v_call	clone_size	d_call	cdr3_nt	cdr3_aa
TRBJ1-5	TRBV4-1	-	-	TGCGCCAGCAGCCAAGGGGAGGGGCCCCAGCATTTT	CASSQGEGPQHF
TRBJ1-5	TRBV4-1	few	TRBD1	TGCGCCAGCAGCCAGACAGGGTCCGGACAGCCCCAGCATTTT	CASSQTGSGQPQHF
TRBJ2-1	TRBV7-7	-	-	TGTGCCAGCAGCTTCAACCGGGACGGGAGTAATAATGAGCAGTTCTTC	CASSFNRDGSNNEQFF
TRBJ2-1	TRBV4-2	-	TRBD2	TGTGCCAGCAGCCACTCACTCGGTGCCGGGGAGGGGTTCAATGAGCAGTTCTTC	CASSHSLGAGEGFNEQFF
TRBJ2-7	TRBV9	-	-	TGTGCCAGCAGCGCCGGGACAAGATTCTACGAGCAGTACTTC	CASSAGTRFYEQYF
TRBJ1-2	TRBV7-9	-	-	TGTGCCAGCAGCTTGTCCGGGACTTGGGATTATGGCTACACCTTC	CASSLSGTWDYGYTF
TRBJ1-1	TRBV10-3	-	TRBD1	TGTGCCATCAAGCTACGGGGCGGCAGTGACAGGGACACTGAAGCTTTCTTT	CAIKLRGGSDRDTEAFF
TRBJ1-5	TRBV23-1	-	-	TGCGCCAGCAGTCAGTTAGCAGTCCCCCTCAATCAGCCCCAGCATTTT	CASSQLAVPLNQPQHF
TRBJ2-2	TRBV6-8	-	-	TGTGCCAGCAGCCTCGGACTAACAGGGGTCCCCCTATTCACCGGGGAGCTGTTTTTT	CASSLGLTGVPLFTGELFF
TRBJ2-5	TRBV4-1	once	TRBD2	TGCGCCAGCAGCCACCCCACTAGCGGGATAGAGACCCAGTACTTC	CASSHPTSGIETQYF
TRBJ2-1	TRBV5-1	-	TRBD2	TGCGCCAGCAGCTTAACGGGACTAGCGGCGAACAATGAGCAGTTCTTC	CASSLTGLAANNEQFF
TRBJ1-1	TRBV15	once	-	TGTGCCACCAGCCTCGGGACAGAAGCTTTCTTT	CATSLGTEAFF
TRBJ2-7	TRBV27	-	-	TGTGCCAGCACCTCCACCTTAGGATACGAGCAGTACTTC	CASTSTLGYEQYF
TRBJ2-2	TRBV27	-	-	TGTGCCAGCAGTGCTATAGAGAACACCGGGGAGCTGTTTTTT	CASSAIENTGELFF
TRBJ1-2	TRBV10-3	-	-	TGTGCCATCAGTTCACCCGGGACGGGGGTTAACTATGGCTACACCTTC	CAISSPGTGVNYGYTF
TRBJ2-7	TRBV27	-	-	TGTGCCAGCAGCTCCGGGACCTACGAGCAGTACTTC	CASSSGTYEQYF
TRBJ2-7	TRBV7-9	-	-	TGTGCCAGCAGCTCCCGGGACACATACGAGCAGTACTTC	CASSSRDTYEQYF
TRBJ1-1	TRBV12-5	-	TRBD1	TGTGCTAGTGGTTTGGACCCAGGGGGGGGCGGAACTGAAGCTTTCTTT	CASGLDPGGGGTEAFF
TRBJ1-3	TRBV6-1	-	-	TGTGCCAGCAGTGAAGGATCAGGGTCTGGAAACACCATATATTTT	CASSEGSGSGNTIYF
TRBJ2-5	TRBV7-9	-	-	TGTGCCAGCAGCTTGGGACCCAAAGAGACCCAGTACTTC	CASSLGPKETQYF
TRBJ1-4	TRBV19	once	TRBD1	TGTGCCAGTAGTATCCCGGGACAGTTTAATGAAAAACTGTTTTTT	CASSIPGQFNEKLFF
TRBJ1-6	TRBV27	-	-	TGTGCCAGCAGTTTATGGGGGAAGAATTCACCCCTCCACTTT	CASSLWGKNSPLHF
TRBJ2-3	TRBV18	-	-	TGTGCCAGCCGGGCACTTTACACAGATACGCAGTATTTT	CASRALYTDTQYF
TRBJ1-1	TRBV18	-	TRBD1	TGTGCCAGCTCACCTAGTAGACAGGGGATGTACACTGAAGCTTTCTTT	CASSPSRQGMYTEAFF
TRBJ1-4	TRBV5-1	-	TRBD1	TGCGCCAGCAGCTTTTTTCGGGCAACAGGGGACACTAATGAAAAACTGTTTTTT	CASSFFRATGDTNEKLFF
TRBJ2-3	TRBV11-2	-	TRBD2	TGTGCCAGCAGCCACCGACTAGCGGGAGGTGGGACAGATACGCAGTATTTT	CASSHRLAGGGTDTQYF
TRBJ2-3	TRBV7-9	-	TRBD2	TGTGCCAGCAGCTTCCCGGTAACTAGCGGGAGTGCGGATACGCAGTATTTT	CASSFPVTSGSADTQYF
TRBJ2-2	TRBV28	-	-	TGTGCCAGCAGCCCCCCCCAGATCCGAACCTACACCGGGGAGCTGTTTTTT	CASSPPQIRTYTGELFF
TRBJ2-3	TRBV4-3	-	-	TGCGCCAGCAGCCCCCGGACAGCTAGCACAGATACGCAGTATTTT	CASSPRTASTDTQYF
TRBJ2-7	TRBV7-9	-	TRBD1	TGTGCCAGCAGCTCCGACAGGGAGAGCTCCTACGAGCAGTACTTC	CASSSDRESSYEQYF
TRBJ2-7	TRBV7-2	once	-	TGTGCCAGCAGCCTCATAAGTTACGAGCAGTACTTC	CASSLISYEQYF
TRBJ2-5	TRBV9	-	-	TGTGCCAGCAGCGTAGATAGGTCGAGGGAGACCCAGTACTTC	CASSVDRSRETQYF
TRBJ2-3	TRBV11-2	-	TRBD1	TGTGCCAGCAGCTCCGGGACAGGGAGAGGTACGCAGTATTTT	CASSSGTGRGTQYF
TRBJ1-4	TRBV2	-	-	TGTGCCAGCAGTGAAAGGCAGCCCGGGGCGTCTAATGAAAAACTGTTTTTT	CASSERQPGASNEKLFF
TRBJ1-1	TRBV14	few	-	TGTGCCAGCAGCCAGCATCCCGGGGTCCGGGGGGACACTGAAGCTTTCTTT	CASSQHPGVRGDTEAFF
TRBJ1-1	TRBV28	-	-	TGTGCCACGCTATACGCCCGTTTCGCGGTGGGAACTGAAGCTTTCTTT	CATLYARFAVGTEAFF
TRBJ2-1	TRBV6-6	-	-	TGTGCCAGCAGTCGGACTCGTTCCTACAATGAGCAGTTCTTC	CASSRTRSYNEQFF
TRBJ1-1	TRBV28	-	-	TGTGCCAGCAGTATACCCGGACGGGCGAACACTGAAGCTTTCTTT	CASSIPGRANTEAFF
TRBJ2-4	TRBV27	-	-	TGTGCCAGCAGTCCGGGAATCACTAGCCACGGAAACATTCAGTACTTC	CASSPGITSHGNIQYF
TRBJ1-5	TRBV19	-	TRBD1	TGTGCCAGTAGCGAAAACAGGGGAGATCGCAATCAGCCCCAGCATTTT	CASSENRGDRNQPQHF
TRBJ2-7	TRBV10-3	-	-	TGTGCCACCGCAGGGGGGAAATACGAGCAGTACTTC	CATAGGKYEQYF
TRBJ2-5	TRBV9	-	-	TGTGCCAGCAGCGGGGCTCGGGAGACCCAGTACTTC	CASSGARETQYF
TRBJ2-3	TRBV27	-	-	TGTGCCAGCAGTCTTATCCTCCGTGCGGACACGCAGTATTTT	CASSLILRADTQYF
TRBJ2-7	TRBV6-5	-	TRBD2	TGTGCCAGCAGTAAATCTAGCGGGGGCCCCGAGCAGTACTTC	CASSKSSGGPEQYF
TRBJ2-7	TRBV30	-	TRBD1	TGTGCCTGGAGTTTTACAGGGGGCTCCGAGCAGTACTTC	CAWSFTGGSEQYF
TRBJ2-1	TRBV7-6	-	TRBD2	TGTGCCAGCAGCCCCACGGCGGGAGGGCCGTTAGTTACCTACAATGAGCAGTTCTTC	CASSPTAGGPLVTYNEQFF
TRBJ2-7	TRBV27	-	-	TGTGCCAGCAGTCGGCGTGGCTCCTACGAGCAGTACTTC	CASSRRGSYEQYF
TRBJ1-5	TRBV6-1	-	-	TGTGCCAGCACGAGGGTAGGCCATCAGCCCCAGCATTTT	CASTRVGHQPQHF
TRBJ2-7	TRBV2	once	TRBD1	TGTGCCAGCACCCTGACAGGGGGTGCCTACGAGCAGTACTTC	CASTLTGGAYEQYF
TRBJ1-5	TRBV18	-	-	TGTGCCAGCTCACCACCGGGAGGCCGGGGAAAATCTGCCCAGCATTTT	CASSPPGGRGKSAQHF
TRBJ2-7	TRBV30	-	-	TGTGCCTGGAGTGTACGAGTAGGAATAAGGGCCTACGAGCAGTACTTC	CAWSVRVGIRAYEQYF
TRBJ2-7	TRBV6-1	-	-	TGTGCCAGCAGTGAAAGGTTAGGACAGATAGTAAACGAGCAGTACTTC	CASSERLGQIVNEQYF
TRBJ1-5	TRBV28	-	-	TGTGCCAGCAGGGGGGCAGCGGGGCATTATAGCAATCAGCCCCAGCATTTT	CASRGAAGHYSNQPQHF